Listed here are 19 T cell receptor beta chains from one sample, sequenced in a study of T cell responses to AZD1222 COVID-19 vaccine. The table came from immunoSEQ multiplex PCR; TCRdb's copy has only in-frame clones and leaves some out. The sample has 200,000 or so clones; roughly 92% are singletons. The starting material was peripheral blood, obtained on day 0 of AZD1222 vaccination. These receptors all stem from an adult in good health.

This chain joins TRBV11-2 and TRBJ2-5; tentatively, D is TRBD1 (5 bases). The CDR3 extends over 15 amino acids. V dropped 0 bases and J dropped 4 bases, with 12 bases sitting between them. The V gene's germline CDR1 is SGHAT and CDR2 FQNNGV. CDR3 DNA sequence: TGTGCCAGCAGCTTAGAGAACAGGAAGGTAGAGACCCAGTACTTC. Its protein is CASSLENRKVETQYF.

V and J are TRBV5-6 and TRBJ1-5; possibly TRBD1 for D (5 bases). The CDR3 length is 16 residues. Germline V gives CDR1 SGHDT, CDR2 YYEEEE. Trimming removed 0 bases from V and 7 bases from J, with 17 bases in between. CDR3 sequence (DNA): TGTGCCAGCAGCTTGGGCTCCGAGACAGCAGGACAGCCCCAGCATTTT. Protein sequence: CASSLGSETAGQPQHF.

CDR3 sequence (DNA): TGCGCCAGCAGGACCTCCGGGACAGGGTCGGGAGGCTACACCTTC. Translating it yields CASRTSGTGSGGYTF. The V call is TRBV5-1, the J call TRBJ1-2; 9 nucleotides match TRBD1. This CDR3 contains 15 residues. The V gene end was trimmed by 5 bases and the J gene end by 8 bases; junction bases not matched to a gene: 13. The germline V gene has CDR1 SGHRS and CDR2 YFSETQ.

The chain recombines TRBV12-5 with TRBJ2-1, with TRBD2 matching over 12 bases. V trimming: 2 bases; J trimming: 4 bases; junction bases outside the gene matches: 6. The CDR3 loop spans 17 amino acids. Germline V CDR1 and CDR2: LGHNT, FRNRAP. This chain's CDR3 is CASGLPWTSGNYNEQFF. DNA of the CDR3: TGTGCTAGTGGTTTGCCATGGACTAGCGGGAATTACAATGAGCAGTTCTTC.

The rearrangement links TRBV29-1 to TRBJ2-1; D might be TRBD1 (6 bases). This CDR3 has 13 residues. The V end was cut by 7 bases, the J end by 2 bases, with 12 bases between. Germline V gene data show CDR1 as SQVTM and CDR2 as ANQGSEA. This chain's CDR3 is CSADRSAYNEQFF. The CDR3 nucleotides are TGCAGCGCAGACAGGTCAGCCTACAATGAGCAGTTCTTC.

The chain combines TRBV6-2 or TRBV6-3 with TRBJ1-5; D is possibly TRBD1 (5 bases). Germline lookup yields CDR1 MNHEY and CDR2 SVGEGT. Trimming shortened V by 4 bases and J by 3 bases, and 28 bases separated the two germline ends. This CDR3 region has 20 residues. DNA for the CDR3: TGTGCCAGCAGTTCCACTCCCGTCGGGGGAGCGATAAAGGCCAATCAGCCCCAGCATTTT. Residues: CASSSTPVGGAIKANQPQHF.

There are a few counts of this clone. The chain joins TRBV11-2 to TRBJ2-1; D not certain. This CDR3 is 13 amino acids long. V was pared by 3 bases and J by 5 bases, with 8 bases between. CDR1 is SGHAT and CDR2 is FQNNGV in the germline V gene. CDR3 bases: TGTGCCAGCAGCTTTAGCAGGAACAATGAGCAGTTCTTC. Translation gives CASSFSRNNEQFF.

The chain is built from TRBV9 and TRBJ1-1; D uncertain. The CDR3 has 15 amino acids. With 0 bases removed from V and 0 bases from J, the gap between germline ends came to 9 bases. The germline V gene has CDR1 SGDLS and CDR2 YYNGEE. Here the CDR3 DNA reads TGTGCCAGCAGCGTAGGACCCGAGATGAACACTGAAGCTTTCTTT. Protein: CASSVGPEMNTEAFF.

J is TRBJ1-6 and V is TRBV6-4; no clear D gene. The CDR3 runs to 13 residues. From germline, CDR1 is MRHNA and CDR2 SNTAGT. V lost 0 bases and J lost 7, with 4 bases in between. The CDR3 coding sequence is TGTGCCAGCAGTGACTCGGGGAATTCACCCCTCCACTTT. The encoded protein is CASSDSGNSPLHF.

A note on this clone: Within the sample, other DNA sequences also encode this same CDR3. The CDR3: CASSLGGEAFF. Here the CDR3 DNA reads TGTGCCAGCAGTTTGGGTGGTGAAGCTTTCTTT. V gene TRBV12-3 or TRBV12-4 combines with J gene TRBJ1-1; no firm D call. The germline V and J ends were trimmed by 3 bases and 7 bases, with 6 bases remaining between them. The CDR3 extends over 11 amino acids.

V gene TRBV5-1 combines with J gene TRBJ1-1; no clear D gene. Germline CDR1 is SGHRS and CDR2 is YFSETQ. V gave up 4 bases and J gave up 3 bases, with 16 bases separating them. This CDR3 region has 15 residues. The CDR3: CASSPGRGLDTEAFF. The CDR3 DNA follows: TGCGCCAGCAGCCCCGGGAGAGGGCTGGACACTGAAGCTTTCTTT.

The chain links TRBV28 to TRBJ1-1, with D maybe TRBD1 (5 bases). The CDR3 is 12 residues long. Looked up from germline, CDR1 is MDHEN and CDR2 is SYDVKM. Trimming cost V 3 bases and J 4 bases, with 6 bases left between them. The CDR3 sequence is CASSFGGTEAFF. CDR3 sequence (DNA): TGTGCCAGCAGTTTCGGGGGCACTGAAGCTTTCTTT.

The chain uses TRBV12-3 or TRBV12-4 and TRBJ1-2; perhaps TRBD1 as D (5 bases). With 6 bases removed from V and 4 bases from J, the gap between germline ends came to 12 bases. The CDR3 is made up of 13 amino acids. CDR3: CASRPEGTYGYTF. The CDR3 DNA sequence: TGTGCCAGCAGGCCCGAAGGGACCTATGGCTACACCTTC.

This clone was recorded once. The V call is TRBV3-1 (or the pseudogene TRBV3-2), the J call TRBJ2-7; 9 bases align to TRBD2. The J segment lost 2 bases and the V segment lost 4 bases, leaving 3 bases of the junction unmatched. Looked up from germline, CDR1 is LGHDT and CDR2 is YNNKEL (reference sequence). This CDR3 has 14 amino acids. The CDR3 DNA sequence: TGTGCCAGCAGCCGACTAGCGGAACCCTACGAGCAGTACTTC. Residues: CASSRLAEPYEQYF.

The chain is built from TRBV2 and TRBJ1-2, with a possible D match to TRBD1 (5 bases). Trimming took off 8 bases at V and 0 bases at J, with 16 bases between the two ends. This CDR3 has 15 residues. The germline gives CDR1 SNHLY, CDR2 FYNNEI. The CDR3 coding sequence is TGTGCCAGCCTTCTAGGAGGGGTTTCTAACTATGGCTACACCTTC. Translation: CASLLGGVSNYGYTF.

J is TRBJ2-1 and V is TRBV5-1; weak D call: TRBD2 (6 bases). V was clipped by 4 bases and J by 4 bases, with 15 bases between them. The length of the CDR3 is 15 residues. Germline V lookup: CDR1 SGHRS, CDR2 YFSETQ. This chain's CDR3 is CASSTAASEYNEQFF. The DNA for the CDR3 is TGCGCCAGCAGCACGGCGGCTAGCGAGTACAATGAGCAGTTCTTC.

This clone is a singleton in its sample. V gene TRBV10-3 combines with J gene TRBJ2-1; perhaps D is TRBD1 or TRBD2 (5 bases each). CDR3 size: 16 residues. Germline values: CDR1 ENHRY, CDR2 SYGVKD. The V end was cut by 6 bases, the J end by 6 bases, with 21 bases between. CDR3 DNA: TGTGCCATCAGGCCCGAGGGCGGGTCCCAGGGCAATGAGCAGTTCTTC. Amino acid sequence: CAIRPEGGSQGNEQFF.

This chain connects TRBV5-6 to TRBJ1-1, with TRBD1 as a possible D gene (6 bases). The germline V gene encodes CDR1 SGHDT and CDR2 YYEEEE. This CDR3 is built from 15 residues. Trimming stripped 6 bases from V and 4 bases from J, with 19 bases between. CDR3 loop: CASTLPPGVATEAFF. The CDR3, as DNA: TGTGCCAGCACCCTACCCCCAGGGGTGGCCACTGAAGCTTTCTTT.

The chain uses TRBV5-1 and TRBJ1-1; 8 bases map to TRBD1. CDR1 and CDR2 from the germline V gene are SGHRS and YFSETQ. Trimming took 4 bases from V and 8 from J; bases not matched to a gene: 7. CDR3 size: 13 residues. The CDR3, as DNA: TGCGCCAGCAGCATTGGAGGACAGGGAGAAGCTTTCTTT. Amino acids: CASSIGGQGEAFF.